This T cell receptor beta chain was captured in a study of T cell repertoires in cytomegalovirus infection. Study-wide background: The authors used CMV epitopes that were HLA-C-restricted (recently identified) and HLA-B-restricted (well studied). Matching HLA type, along with CMV infection, was indicated by public TCR beta signatures.

One entry per CDR3 protein results from TCRdb running MiXCR on the reads. The sample records roughly 860,000 distinct CDR3 sequences, 30% to 35% being singletons. V trimming: 5 bases; J trimming: 4 bases; junction bases outside the gene matches: 4. The CDR3 is 13 residues long. Per the germline V gene, CDR1 is LNHDA and CDR2 is SQIVND (reference sequence). In the case of this clonotype: No antigen is known for it.

The sample in question was cultured CD8+ T cells from PBMCs, obtained from culture after CMV antigen stimulation. This clonotype originated in a human donor in good health (CMV status not recorded). Some clones in this sample may be carry-over from other donors' samples. The chain combines TRBV19 with TRBJ1-2; 7 bases are shared with TRBD1. The CDR3 spells CASSGQEVYGYTF. In nucleotides, the CDR3 is TGTGCCAGTAGTGGACAGGAGGTCTATGGCTACACCTTC. The full variable domain, its missing parts supplied by reference TRBV19 and TRBJ1-2, is DGGITQSPKYLFRKEGQNVTLSCEQNLNHDAMYWYRQDPGQGLRLIYYSQIVNDFQKGDIAEGYSVSREKKESFPLTVTSAQKNPTAFYLCASSGQEVYGYTFGSGTRLTVV.